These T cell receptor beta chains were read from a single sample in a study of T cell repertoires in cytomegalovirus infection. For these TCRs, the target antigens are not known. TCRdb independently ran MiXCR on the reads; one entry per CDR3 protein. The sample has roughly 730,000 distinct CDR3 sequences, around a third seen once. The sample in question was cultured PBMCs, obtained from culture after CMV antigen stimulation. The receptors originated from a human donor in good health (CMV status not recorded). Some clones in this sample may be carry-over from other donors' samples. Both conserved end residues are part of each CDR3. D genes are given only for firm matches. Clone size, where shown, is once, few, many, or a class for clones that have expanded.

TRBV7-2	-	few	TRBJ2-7	CASSLRLESAYEQYF	TGTGCCAGCAGCTTAAGGCTAGAATCGGCCTACGAGCAGTACTTC
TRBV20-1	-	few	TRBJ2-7	CSAIRDLTLYEQYF	TGCAGTGCTATCCGGGACCTGACGCTCTACGAGCAGTACTTC
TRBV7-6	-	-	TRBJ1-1	CASSSHPRGSIGEWTEAFF	TGTGCCAGCAGCTCACATCCGAGAGGATCGATCGGTGAGTGGACTGAAGCTTTCTTT
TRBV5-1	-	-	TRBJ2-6	CASRISGANVLTF	TGCGCCAGCAGGATCTCTGGGGCCAACGTCCTGACTTTC
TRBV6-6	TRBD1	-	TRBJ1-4	CASRQNPGQTSTNEKLFF	TGTGCCAGCAGACAAAATCCGGGACAGACTTCAACTAATGAAAAACTGTTTTTT
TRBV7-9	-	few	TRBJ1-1	CASSSEGGTEAFF	TGTGCCAGCAGCTCCGAAGGGGGGACTGAAGCTTTCTTT
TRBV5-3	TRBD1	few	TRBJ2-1	CASSFGQGADEQFF	TGTGCCAGCAGCTTTGGACAGGGGGCGGATGAGCAGTTCTTC
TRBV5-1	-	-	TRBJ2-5	CASSSGGNEETQYF	TGCGCCAGCAGCTCGGGTGGAAATGAAGAGACCCAGTACTTC
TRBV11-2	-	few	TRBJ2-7	CASSFMGTTQYF	TGTGCCAGCAGCTTCATGGGGACCACCCAGTACTTC
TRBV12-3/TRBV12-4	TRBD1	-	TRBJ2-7	CASSLTGGVRYEQYF	TGTGCCAGCAGCCTTACAGGGGGCGTAAGGTACGAGCAGTACTTC
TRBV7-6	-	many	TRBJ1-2	CASSSFTGSGYTF	TGTGCCAGCAGCTCCTTTACAGGGTCTGGCTACACCTTC